This T cell receptor beta chain originates from a study of T cell responses to AZD1222 COVID-19 vaccine. Turning to the study itself: Whether given at about 4 or about 12 weeks, second doses were pooled.

Details on this clone: The antigen is undetermined.

Study results and caveats: The CD4 TCRs associated with vaccination extended across spike and predominated at 160-218 and 743-854. Vaccination with two AZD1222 doses was followed by a rise in Spike-specific TCR breadth and depth.

Assay: immunoSEQ multiplex PCR; the TCRdb copy retains only in-frame clones and omits some. The sample holds 100,000 to 150,000 clones, roughly 90% seen once. CDR3 size: 12 residues. The V gene's germline CDR1 is GTSNPN and CDR2 SVGIG (reference sequence). The junction had 5 bases not matched to a gene; V was cut back by 3 bases and J by 7 bases. The V and J genes are TRBV30 and TRBJ2-5; 7 positions match TRBD2. The source material was peripheral blood, sampled on day 0 of AZD1222 vaccination. This sequence was found in an adult in good health. CDR3: CAWRGTTGTQYF. The CDR3 nucleotides are TGTGCCTGGAGAGGGACTACCGGGACCCAGTACTTC.